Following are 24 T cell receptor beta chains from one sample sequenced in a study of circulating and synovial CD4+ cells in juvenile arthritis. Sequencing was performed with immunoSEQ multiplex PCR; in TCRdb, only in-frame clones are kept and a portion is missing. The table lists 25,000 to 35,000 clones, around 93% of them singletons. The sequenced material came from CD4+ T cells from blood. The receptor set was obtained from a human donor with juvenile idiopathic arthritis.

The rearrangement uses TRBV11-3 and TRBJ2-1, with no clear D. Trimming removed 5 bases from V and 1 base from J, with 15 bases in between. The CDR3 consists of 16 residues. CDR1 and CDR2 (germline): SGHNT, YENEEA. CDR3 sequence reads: CASSPSAGFSYNEQFF. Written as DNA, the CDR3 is TGTGCCAGCAGCCCCTCGGCCGGGTTTTCCTACAATGAGCAGTTCTTC.

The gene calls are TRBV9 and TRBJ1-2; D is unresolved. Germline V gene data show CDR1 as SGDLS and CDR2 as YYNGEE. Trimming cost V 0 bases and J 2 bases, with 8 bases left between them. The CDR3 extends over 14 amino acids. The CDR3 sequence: CASSVAIANYGYTF. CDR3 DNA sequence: TGTGCCAGCAGCGTAGCGATAGCCAACTATGGCTACACCTTC. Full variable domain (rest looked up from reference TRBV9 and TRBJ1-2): DSGVTQTPKHLITATGQRVTLRCSPRSGDLSVYWYQQSLDQGLQFLIQYYNGEERAKGNILERFSAQQFPDLHSELNLSSLELGDSALYFCASSVAIANYGYTFGSGTRLTVV.

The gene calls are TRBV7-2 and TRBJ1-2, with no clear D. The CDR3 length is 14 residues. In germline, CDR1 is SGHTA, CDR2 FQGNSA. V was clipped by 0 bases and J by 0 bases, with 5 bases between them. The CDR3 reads CASSLAAPNYGYTF. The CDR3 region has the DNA TGTGCCAGCAGCTTAGCGGCACCTAACTATGGCTACACCTTC.

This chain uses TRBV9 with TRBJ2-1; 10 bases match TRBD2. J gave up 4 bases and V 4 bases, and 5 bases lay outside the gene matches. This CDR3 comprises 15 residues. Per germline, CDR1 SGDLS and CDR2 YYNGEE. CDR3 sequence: CASSLGLADYNEQFF. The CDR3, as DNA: TGTGCCAGCAGCCTCGGACTAGCGGATTACAATGAGCAGTTCTTC.

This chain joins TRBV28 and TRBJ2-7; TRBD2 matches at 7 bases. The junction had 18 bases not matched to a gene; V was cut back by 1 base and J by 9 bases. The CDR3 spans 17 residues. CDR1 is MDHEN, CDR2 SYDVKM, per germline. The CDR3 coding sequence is TGTGCCAGCAGTTTATTAGGGAGGGGAATGGCCCCGGGTCGGCAGTACTTC. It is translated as CASSLLGRGMAPGRQYF.

The CDR3 bases are TGTGCCAGTAGTATCGGTCAACAGTTCGAGCAGTACTTC. This gives the protein CASSIGQQFEQYF. V usage is TRBV19 and J usage is TRBJ2-7; D uncertain. This CDR3 region has 13 residues. Trimming took off 3 bases at V and 6 bases at J, with 12 bases between the two ends. Per the germline V gene, CDR1 is LNHDA and CDR2 is SQIVND (reference sequence).

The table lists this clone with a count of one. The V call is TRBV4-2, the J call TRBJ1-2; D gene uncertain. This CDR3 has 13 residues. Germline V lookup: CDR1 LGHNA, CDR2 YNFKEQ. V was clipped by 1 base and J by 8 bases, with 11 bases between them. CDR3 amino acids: CASSQVLENGYTF. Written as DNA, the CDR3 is TGTGCCAGCAGCCAAGTCTTGGAGAACGGCTACACCTTC.

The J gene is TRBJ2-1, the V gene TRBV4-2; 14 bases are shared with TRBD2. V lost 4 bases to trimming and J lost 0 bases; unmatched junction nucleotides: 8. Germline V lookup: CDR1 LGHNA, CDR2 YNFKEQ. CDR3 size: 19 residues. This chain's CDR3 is CASSLGLAGGSISYNEQFF. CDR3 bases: TGTGCCAGCAGCCTCGGACTAGCGGGAGGTTCTATCTCCTACAATGAGCAGTTCTTC.

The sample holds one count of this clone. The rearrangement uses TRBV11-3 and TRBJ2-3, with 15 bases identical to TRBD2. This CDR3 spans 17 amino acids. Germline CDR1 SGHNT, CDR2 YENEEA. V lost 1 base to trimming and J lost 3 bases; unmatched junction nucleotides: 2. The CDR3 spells CASSLGGLAGGTDTQYF. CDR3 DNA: TGTGCCAGCAGCTTAGGGGGACTAGCGGGAGGAACAGATACGCAGTATTTT. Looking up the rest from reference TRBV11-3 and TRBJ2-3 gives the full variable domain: EAGVVQSPRYKIIEKKQPVAFWCNPISGHNTLYWYLQNLGQGPELLIRYENEEAVDDSQLPKDRFSAERLKGVDSTLKIQPAELGDSAVYLCASSLGGLAGGTDTQYFGPGTRLTVL.

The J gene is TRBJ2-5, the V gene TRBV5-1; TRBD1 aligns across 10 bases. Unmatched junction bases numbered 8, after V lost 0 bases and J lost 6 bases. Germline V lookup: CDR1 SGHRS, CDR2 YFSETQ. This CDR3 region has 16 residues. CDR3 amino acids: CASSLVGRGQGKTQYF. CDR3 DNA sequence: TGCGCCAGCAGCTTGGTCGGGCGGGGACAGGGGAAGACCCAGTACTTC.

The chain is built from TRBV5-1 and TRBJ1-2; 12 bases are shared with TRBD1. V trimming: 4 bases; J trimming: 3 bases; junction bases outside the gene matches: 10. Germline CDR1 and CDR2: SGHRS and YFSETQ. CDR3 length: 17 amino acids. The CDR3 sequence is CASSGGTGGGKDYGYTF. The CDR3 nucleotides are TGCGCCAGCAGCGGCGGGACAGGGGGCGGTAAGGACTATGGCTACACCTTC.

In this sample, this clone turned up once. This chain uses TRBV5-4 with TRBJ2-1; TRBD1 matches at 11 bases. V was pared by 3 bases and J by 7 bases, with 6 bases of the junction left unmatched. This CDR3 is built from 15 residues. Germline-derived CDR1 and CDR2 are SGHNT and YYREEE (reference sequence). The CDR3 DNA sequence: TGTGCCAGCAGCTGGACCGGGACAGGGGGGAATGAGCAGTTCTTC. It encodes CASSWTGTGGNEQFF. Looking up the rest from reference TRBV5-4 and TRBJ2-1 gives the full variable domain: ETGVTQSPTHLIKTRGQQVTLRCSSQSGHNTVSWYQQALGQGPQFIFQYYREEENGRGNFPPRFSGLQFPNYSSELNVNALELDDSALYLCASSWTGTGGNEQFFGPGTRLTVL.

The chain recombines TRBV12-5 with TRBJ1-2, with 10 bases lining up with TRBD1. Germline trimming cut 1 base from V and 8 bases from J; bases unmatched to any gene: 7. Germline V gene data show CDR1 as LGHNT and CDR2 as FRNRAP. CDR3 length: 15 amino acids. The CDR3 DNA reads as TGTGCTAGTGGTTTGGGACAGGGGGCCGTCGGGGGCTACACCTTC. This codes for CASGLGQGAVGGYTF.

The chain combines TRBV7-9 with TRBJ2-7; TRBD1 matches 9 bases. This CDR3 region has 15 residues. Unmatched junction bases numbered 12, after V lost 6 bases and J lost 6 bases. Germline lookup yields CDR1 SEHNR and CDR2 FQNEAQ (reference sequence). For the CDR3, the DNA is TGTGCCAGCAGTTTCCGACAGGGGGATAATCCCGAGCAGTACTTC. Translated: CASSFRQGDNPEQYF.

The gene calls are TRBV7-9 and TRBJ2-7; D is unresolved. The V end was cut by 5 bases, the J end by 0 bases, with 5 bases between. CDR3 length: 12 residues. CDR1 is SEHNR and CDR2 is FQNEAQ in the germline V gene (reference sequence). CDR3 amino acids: CASSTASYEQYF. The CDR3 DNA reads TGTGCCAGCAGCACTGCCTCCTACGAGCAGTACTTC.

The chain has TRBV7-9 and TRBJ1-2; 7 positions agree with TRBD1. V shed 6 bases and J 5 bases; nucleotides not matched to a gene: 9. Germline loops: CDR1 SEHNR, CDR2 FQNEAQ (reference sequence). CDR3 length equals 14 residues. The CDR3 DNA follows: TGTGCCAGCAGAGGGACAGCCCTGTTTTATGGCTACACCTTC. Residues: CASRGTALFYGYTF.

The CDR3 bases are TGTGCCAGCAGTTTATCGATAGCGGGACAGATGAACACTGAAGCTTTCTTT. It specifies CASSLSIAGQMNTEAFF. The chain carries TRBV27 and TRBJ1-1; 7 nucleotides agree with TRBD1. The CDR3 has 17 amino acids. V shed 0 bases and J 0 bases; nucleotides not matched to a gene: 7. Germline values: CDR1 MNHEY, CDR2 SMNVEV (reference sequence).

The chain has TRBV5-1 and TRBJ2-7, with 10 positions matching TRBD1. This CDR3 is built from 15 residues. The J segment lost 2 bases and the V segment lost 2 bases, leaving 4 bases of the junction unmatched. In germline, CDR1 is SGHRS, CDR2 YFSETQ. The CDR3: CASSFDGQGAYEQYF. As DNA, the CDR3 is TGCGCCAGCAGCTTCGACGGACAGGGGGCCTACGAGCAGTACTTC.

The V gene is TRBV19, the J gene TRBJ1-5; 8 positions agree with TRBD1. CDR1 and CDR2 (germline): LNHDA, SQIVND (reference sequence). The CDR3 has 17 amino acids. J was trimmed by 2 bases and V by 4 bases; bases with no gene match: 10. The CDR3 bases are TGTGCCAGTAGTACCCTCGGACAGGGAAAGGGCAATCAGCCCCAGCATTTT. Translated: CASSTLGQGKGNQPQHF.

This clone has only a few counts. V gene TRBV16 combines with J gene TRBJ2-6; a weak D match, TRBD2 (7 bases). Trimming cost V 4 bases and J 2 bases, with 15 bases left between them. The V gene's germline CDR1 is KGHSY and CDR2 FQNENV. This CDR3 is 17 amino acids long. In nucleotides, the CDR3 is TGTGCCAGCAGCCCCCGGGGGGCCCCACCTGGGGCCAACGTCCTGACTTTC. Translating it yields CASSPRGAPPGANVLTF.

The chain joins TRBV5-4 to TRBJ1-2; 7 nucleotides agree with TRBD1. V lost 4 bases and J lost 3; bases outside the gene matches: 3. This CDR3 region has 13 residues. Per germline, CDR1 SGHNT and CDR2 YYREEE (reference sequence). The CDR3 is CASSDGTDYGYTF. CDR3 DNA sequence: TGTGCCAGCAGCGACGGGACAGACTATGGCTACACCTTC.

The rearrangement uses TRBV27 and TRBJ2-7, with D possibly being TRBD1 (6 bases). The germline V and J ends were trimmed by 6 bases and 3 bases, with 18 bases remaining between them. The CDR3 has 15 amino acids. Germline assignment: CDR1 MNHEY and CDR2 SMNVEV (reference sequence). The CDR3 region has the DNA TGTGCCAGCAGCCCATACAGGGAGAGTCACTACGAGCAGTACTTC. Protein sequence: CASSPYRESHYEQYF.

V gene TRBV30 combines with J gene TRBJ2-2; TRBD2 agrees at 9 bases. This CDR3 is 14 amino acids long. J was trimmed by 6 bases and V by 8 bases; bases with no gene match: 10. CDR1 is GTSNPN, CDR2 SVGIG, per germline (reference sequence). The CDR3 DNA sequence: TGTGCCCTGGCAAGCGGGAGGTTCTCCGGGGAGCTGTTTTTT. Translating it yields CALASGRFSGELFF.

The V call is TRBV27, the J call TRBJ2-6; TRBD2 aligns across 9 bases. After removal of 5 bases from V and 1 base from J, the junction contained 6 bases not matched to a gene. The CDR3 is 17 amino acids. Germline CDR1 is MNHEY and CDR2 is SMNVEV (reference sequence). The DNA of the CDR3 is TGTGCCAGCAGTCCGCGGGGGGGCGCTTCTGGGGCCAACGTCCTGACTTTC. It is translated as CASSPRGGASGANVLTF.